Listed here are 14 T cell receptor beta chains from one sample, sequenced in a study of cytomegalovirus exposure and HLA in healthy donors. PCR was performed using 60 Vbeta and 13 Jbeta primers. Clones were read by immunoSEQ multiplex PCR, and TCRdb kept only the in-frame ones, dropping some. The sample shows some 28,000 clones, about 66% of them seen only once. Material: PBMCs. Receptors were obtained from a male donor in good health and CMV-seropositive.

This rearrangement joins TRBV9 to TRBJ2-3; TRBD2 agrees at 7 bases. The length of the CDR3 is 14 residues. The trim removed 4 bases at V and 5 bases at J, leaving 7 bases unmatched. Germline V gives CDR1 SGDLS, CDR2 YYNGEE. The CDR3 DNA follows: TGTGCCAGCAGCCTGAGCGGGGCAGGAGATACGCAGTATTTT. Protein product: CASSLSGAGDTQYF.

CDR3 protein: CASSLPSEGGSQPQHF. The CDR3 DNA reads as TGTGCCAGCAGTTTACCCTCCGAGGGGGGGAGTCAGCCCCAGCATTTT. The chain joins TRBV28 to TRBJ1-5, with D perhaps TRBD1 (6 bases). V gave up 2 bases and J gave up 6 bases, with 17 bases separating them. CDR1 and CDR2 (germline): MDHEN, SYDVKM. The CDR3 runs to 16 residues.

With regard to this clone: As the CDR3 is not closed by the conserved phenylalanine or tryptophan, this likely results from a read error. The chain employs TRBV2 and TRBJ1-5, with D unclear. The V gene's germline CDR1 is SNHLY and CDR2 FYNNEI. The CDR3 is 12 amino acids. V was cut by 5 bases and J by 6 bases, with 8 bases left in between. The chain's CDR3 is CASSRGPQPQHL. CDR3 nucleotides: TGTGCCAGCAGTCGTGGGCCTCAGCCCCAGCATCTT.

This clone was counted between two and nine times. This chain joins TRBV10-2 and TRBJ2-1, with D unclear. The CDR3 contains 15 residues. V was shortened by 6 bases and J by 8 bases, with 20 bases between the two germline ends. The germline V gene has CDR1 WSHSY and CDR2 SAAADI. CDR3 nucleotide sequence: TGCGCCAGCAGGGTGGGTAGGAGTAGCCCCCATGAGCAGTTCTTC. This gives the protein CASRVGRSSPHEQFF.

This clone is judged medium-sized. The chain employs TRBV6-4 and TRBJ2-2, with TRBD2 matching 9 bases. V lost 0 bases to trimming and J lost 5 bases; unmatched junction nucleotides: 4. This CDR3 has 16 residues. The germline V gene encodes CDR1 MRHNA and CDR2 SNTAGT. CDR3 DNA sequence: TGTGCCAGCAGTGACTCTAGCGGGAGTTGGACCGGGGAGCTGTTTTTT. The encoded protein is CASSDSSGSWTGELFF.

The V and J genes are TRBV6-5 and TRBJ2-7; the D gene is possibly TRBD2 (5 bases). Germline loops: CDR1 MNHEY, CDR2 SVGAGI. V lost 7 bases to trimming and J lost 7 bases, with 17 bases between them. This CDR3 is 13 amino acids long. CDR3 DNA sequence: TGTGCCAGCACCCCAAGAGGCACTAGGGAGCAGTACTTC. Its protein product is CASTPRGTREQYF.

V usage is TRBV18 and J usage is TRBJ1-1; D unclear. This CDR3 has 15 amino acids. CDR1 is KGHSH, CDR2 LQKENI, per germline. Trimming pared 2 bases from V and 4 bases from J, leaving 14 bases between. CDR3 protein: CASSPNSKSPTEAFF. For the CDR3, the DNA is TGTGCCAGCTCACCAAATTCCAAGAGTCCCACTGAAGCTTTCTTT.

This chain connects TRBV28 to TRBJ1-1; the D gene is possibly TRBD1 (5 bases). Germline CDR1 is MDHEN and CDR2 is SYDVKM. The V end was cut by 6 bases, the J end by 3 bases, with 14 bases between. The CDR3 loop spans 14 amino acids. The CDR3 DNA reads TGTGCCAGCAGCAGAGTAGACAGCTACACTGAAGCTTTCTTT. The encoded protein is CASSRVDSYTEAFF.

CDR3 protein: CASSLGSGVSGNTGELFF. CDR3 DNA: TGTGCCAGCAGCTTAGGTAGTGGGGTATCAGGGAATACCGGGGAGCTGTTTTTT. V gene TRBV7-8 combines with J gene TRBJ2-2, with D perhaps matching TRBD1 (5 bases). V was trimmed by 1 base and J by 5 bases, leaving 20 bases between them. Per the germline V gene, CDR1 is SGHVS and CDR2 is FQNEAQ. The CDR3 is 18 residues long.

CDR3 amino acids: CASSFGTDNYEQYF. Written as DNA, the CDR3 is TGCGCCAGCAGCTTTGGGACAGATAACTACGAGCAGTACTTC. This chain connects TRBV5-1 to TRBJ2-7; 7 nucleotides match TRBD1. The CDR3 consists of 14 residues. V trimming: 2 bases; J trimming: 3 bases; junction bases outside the gene matches: 5. The germline V gene has CDR1 SGHRS and CDR2 YFSETQ.

This clone came up many times. The CDR3 is CASSEALDSSYEQYF. DNA of the CDR3: TGTGCCAGCAGTGAAGCTTTGGACAGCTCCTACGAGCAGTACTTC. The chain links TRBV6-1 to TRBJ2-7; a possible D gene is TRBD1 (6 bases). Deletions cut 0 bases from V and 0 bases from J, with 9 bases between. CDR3 size: 15 residues. Germline CDR1 MNHNS, CDR2 SASEGT.

The chain uses TRBV15 and TRBJ1-2; possible D gene TRBD1, 5 bases. CDR1 LNHNV and CDR2 YYDKDF come from the germline V gene (reference sequence). V was shortened by 3 bases and J by 8 bases, with 16 bases between the two germline ends. The CDR3 has 14 residues. CDR3 in amino acids: CATSRGTHKTGYTF. CDR3 nucleotides: TGTGCCACCAGCAGGGGGACTCATAAGACAGGCTACACCTTC. The full variable domain, its missing parts supplied by reference TRBV15 and TRBJ1-2, is DAMVIQNPRYQVTQFGKPVTLSCSQTLNHNVMYWYQQKSSQAPKLLFHYYDKDFNNEADTPDNFQSRRPNTSFCFLDIRSPGLGDTAMYLCATSRGTHKTGYTFGSGTRLTVV.

This clone was counted only a few times. V gene TRBV6-6 combines with J gene TRBJ1-5; no clear D. Germline CDR1 MNHNY, CDR2 SVGAGI (reference sequence). Deletions cut 2 bases from V and 1 base from J, with 9 bases between. This CDR3 comprises 15 residues. CDR3: CASSYGGLSNQPQHF. The DNA of the CDR3 is TGTGCCAGCAGTTACGGAGGGTTGAGCAATCAGCCCCAGCATTTT.

The chain employs TRBV4-1 and TRBJ2-1; 7 nucleotides line up with TRBD2. With V trimmed by 4 bases and J by 12 bases, 12 bases remained unmatched. This CDR3 is built from 14 residues. CDR1 MGHRA and CDR2 YSYEKL come from the germline V gene. The CDR3 DNA reads as TGCGCCAGCAGCCTTGGGACTACCTTCCAGGTGCAGTTCTTC. Translating it yields CASSLGTTFQVQFF.